Presented here are 17 T cell receptor beta chains from one specimen sequenced in a study of T cells in Graves' hyperthyroidism and ophthalmopathy. From RNA transcripts, TCR beta CDR3 regions were amplified. In the first-round RT-PCR of the TCR CDR3, the HTBI primer set was used. TCRdb reanalysed the multiplex PCR reads using MiXCR and keeps one entry per CDR3 protein. Of around 570,000 distinct CDR3 sequences in the sample, just under 20% are singletons; the top ten hold 40% to 50%. Sequencing was performed on blood. The receptors derive from a man in his forties with Graves' ophthalmopathy.

The chain recombines TRBV7-9 with TRBJ2-4; TRBD1 or TRBD2 may be the D gene (5 bases each). With 4 bases removed from V and 8 bases from J, the gap between germline ends came to 27 bases. Per germline, CDR1 SEHNR and CDR2 FQNEAQ (reference sequence). The CDR3 length is 18 residues. The CDR3 DNA is TGTGCCAGCAGCTCATCCCGGGGACGGAGAGTTTCGCGGGACATTCAGTACTTC. Encoded protein: CASSSSRGRRVSRDIQYF.

This clonotype was recorded at least ten times. The chain recombines TRBV12-3 or TRBV12-4 with TRBJ1-1; D uncertain. V shed 4 bases and J shed 4 bases, with 10 bases lying between them. The CDR3 has 13 residues. CDR3 residues: CASSSSSRTEAFF. CDR3 nucleotide sequence: TGTGCCAGCAGTTCATCAAGTCGCACTGAAGCTTTCTTT.

This clonotype was picked up many times. The chain combines TRBV20-1 with TRBJ2-1; 9 nucleotides agree with TRBD1. The CDR3 is 13 amino acids. Germline V gene sequence: CDR1 DFQATT, CDR2 SNEGSKA (reference sequence). J gave up 8 bases and V 3 bases, and 5 bases lay outside the gene matches. The CDR3 protein is CSASKGQGDEQFF. CDR3 DNA sequence: TGCAGTGCTAGTAAGGGACAGGGTGATGAGCAGTTCTTC.

The genes are TRBV5-1 and TRBJ2-3, with 7 bases identical to TRBD1. The germline V gene has CDR1 SGHRS and CDR2 YFSETQ. The CDR3 is made up of 15 amino acids. J was trimmed by 5 bases and V by 2 bases; bases with no gene match: 8. The CDR3: CASSLEGARRDTQYF. CDR3 DNA: TGCGCCAGCAGCTTAGAGGGGGCGCGGAGAGATACGCAGTATTTT.

The sample holds a few counts of this clonotype. The gene calls are TRBV5-1 and TRBJ1-2; 12 bases are shared with TRBD1. V lost 4 bases to trimming and J lost 6 bases; unmatched junction nucleotides: 7. Looked up from germline, CDR1 is SGHRS and CDR2 is YFSETQ. The CDR3 has 15 amino acids. CDR3 residues: CASSRPGQGANGYTF. The CDR3 nucleotides are TGCGCCAGCAGCCGGCCGGGACAGGGGGCTAATGGCTACACCTTC.

This clonotype was picked up a small number of times. This chain uses TRBV7-3 with TRBJ2-1, with D perhaps TRBD2 (7 bases). The ends were cut back, 5 bases at V and 13 bases at J, with 21 bases in the middle. Per germline, CDR1 SGHTA and CDR2 FQGTGA. The CDR3 has 14 amino acids. The CDR3: CASSLRGAGDPQFF. CDR3 nucleotide sequence: TGTGCCAGCAGCCTCCGGGGGGCGGGAGATCCCCAGTTCTTC. The full variable domain, in which reference TRBV7-3 and TRBJ2-1 provide the parts outside the CDR3, is GAGVSQTPSNKVTEKGKYVELRCDPISGHTALYWYRQSLGQGPEFLIYFQGTGAADDSGLPNDRFFAVRPEGSVSTLKIQRTERGDSAVYLCASSLRGAGDPQFFGPGTRLTVL.

This clonotype showed up just a few times. A read error may be the cause here, since a much bigger clone is one base away. The chain uses TRBV29-1 and TRBJ2-1; perhaps D is TRBD1 or TRBD2 (5 bases each). The CDR3 consists of 14 residues. V was cut by 8 bases and J by 3 bases, with 17 bases left in between. Germline CDR1 is SQVTM and CDR2 is ANQGSEA. Here the CDR3 DNA reads TGCAGCTTCTATACGCCGGGGCTCTACAATGAGCAGTTCTTC. This gives the protein CSFYTPGLYNEQFF.

DNA of the CDR3: TGTGCCAGCAGTTTAGCTGAGGGCGTTAACTATGGCTACACCTTC. Its protein product is CASSLAEGVNYGYTF. The chain couples TRBV27 to TRBJ1-2; no clear D. The ends were cut back, 2 bases at V and 1 base at J, with 11 bases in the middle. The CDR3 contains 15 residues. CDR1 and CDR2 (germline): MNHEY, SMNVEV (reference sequence).

CDR3 in amino acids: CASSQGRVRDTQYF. CDR3 sequence (DNA): TGCGCCAGCAGCCAGGGAAGGGTAAGAGATACGCAGTATTTT. This chain connects TRBV5-1 to TRBJ2-3, with D perhaps TRBD1 (5 bases). V lost 4 bases, J lost 5 bases, and 14 bases lay in between. Germline CDR1 reads SGHRS; CDR2 reads YFSETQ. The CDR3 extends over 14 amino acids.

This clonotype was seen a few times. The gene calls are TRBV5-1 and TRBJ2-3; D call uncertain. Germline V gene sequence: CDR1 SGHRS, CDR2 YFSETQ. This CDR3 spans 16 amino acids. V lost 4 bases, J lost 2 bases, and 17 bases lay in between. CDR3 loop: CASSRGDWTYTDTQYF. The DNA for the CDR3 is TGCGCCAGCAGCCGAGGTGACTGGACCTACACAGATACGCAGTATTTT.

This clonotype was found a few times. The V gene is TRBV20-1, the J gene TRBJ1-3; D is undetermined. Germline-derived CDR1 and CDR2 are DFQATT and SNEGSKA (reference sequence). V lost 5 bases, J lost 4 bases, and 9 bases lay in between. CDR3 length: 12 residues. CDR3 loop: CSAGQLGNTIYF. CDR3 DNA sequence: TGCAGTGCTGGGCAGTTAGGAAACACCATATATTTT.

The chain couples TRBV7-2 to TRBJ2-6; TRBD2 aligns across 8 bases. The CDR3 runs 17 residues. V lost 3 bases and J lost 3; bases outside the gene matches: 7. Germline assignment: CDR1 SGHTA and CDR2 FQGNSA. The CDR3 is CASSLRRGGFGANVLTF. As DNA, the CDR3 is TGTGCCAGCAGCTTGCGACGGGGGGGCTTTGGGGCCAACGTCCTGACTTTC.

This clonotype showed up just a few times. Written as DNA, the CDR3 is TGTGCCACCAGTGATGGGAACCGGGACAGGTCAAATGAGCAGTTCTTC. Encoded protein: CATSDGNRDRSNEQFF. This sequence joins TRBV24-1 and TRBJ2-1; 8 nucleotides match TRBD1. Per germline, CDR1 KGHDR and CDR2 SFDVKD. J lost 7 bases, V lost 3 bases, and 10 bases had no gene match. CDR3 length: 16 residues.

This clonotype was seen many times. CDR3: CASSWGQFTDTQYF. CDR3 coding DNA: TGTGCCAGCAGTTGGGGACAGTTCACAGATACGCAGTATTTT. The chain has TRBV28 and TRBJ2-3, with 7 bases aligning to TRBD1. CDR3 length: 14 amino acids. V lost 4 bases to trimming and J lost 2 bases; unmatched junction nucleotides: 3. Looked up from germline, CDR1 is MDHEN and CDR2 is SYDVKM.

This clonotype was recorded a few times. The chain combines TRBV5-5 with TRBJ2-1, with TRBD1 matching over 8 bases. The V gene's germline CDR1 is SGHKS and CDR2 YYEKEE (reference sequence). This CDR3 has 14 amino acids. The ends lost 3 bases at V and 10 bases at J; junction bases unmatched: 9. The CDR3 nucleotides are TGTGCCAGCAGCTCTCACAGGGGGACCGGGGAGCAGTTCTTC. Translated, it gives CASSSHRGTGEQFF.

This clonotype was found many times. The CDR3 here is CASSVADPTYEQYF. The CDR3 DNA is TGCGCCAGCAGCGTGGCGGACCCCACCTACGAGCAGTACTTC. The gene calls are TRBV5-1 and TRBJ2-7; D gene uncertain. CDR1 SGHRS and CDR2 YFSETQ come from the germline V gene. This CDR3 comprises 14 residues. V lost 4 bases, J lost 2 bases, and 13 bases lay in between.

The chain uses TRBV6-1 and TRBJ2-1, with no clear D. The V gene's germline CDR1 is MNHNS and CDR2 SASEGT. CDR3 length: 11 amino acids. Trimming cost V 2 bases and J 13 bases, with 9 bases left between them. The DNA for the CDR3 is TGTGCCAGCAGTGAACTCTTACCACAGTTCTTC. It encodes CASSELLPQFF.